This paragraph reports one T cell receptor beta chain. Its recognized antigen is unknown. Per-base qualities were not stored, and no clone one base away is much larger. This sample was included in a study of CD8 T cells in Susac syndrome (dated by TCRdb to between 2018 and 2020). Broadly, across the study: Whether CD8+ T cell activation and differentiation in Susac syndrome was antigen driven was tested using repertoire sequencing. The clonality of the CD8+ T cell repertoire was compared across 12 healthy donors, about 14 Susac syndrome patients and about 15 multiple sclerosis patients.

The study at large found these results: The number of individuals in the TCR sequencing and HLA analysis was acknowledged as relatively small.

RNA was extracted using the RNeasy kit, and about 0.45 to 1 ug of the RNA was reverse transcribed with random hexamers. TCR beta CDR3 regions were amplified with the immunoSEQ multiplex PCR assay covering 54 Vbeta and 13 Jbeta segments. To correct PCR amplification bias, a synthetic template baseline was used for both primer optimization and computational correction. The study's own analysis went as follows. Only productive sequences were kept, with reads annotated to V, D and J genes according to IMGT and analyzed in immunoSEQ Analyzer. To calculate clonality, Shannon entropy was normalized by log2 of the number of productive unique sequences and then subtracted from one. For each patient and control, public and private clones were evaluated within the 100 most prevalent clones. Clones were defined as Susac-specific when absent from the healthy and MS cohorts, from roughly 1,100 published viral clones and from other ImmuneACCESS disease sequences. Through fastp at Q25 and MiXCR, TCRdb rebuilt clones from the public reads, retaining in-frame beta chains. Each entry merges the rows of one CDR3 protein and shows their most common DNA and genes. None of the V and J calls come from the authors' own analysis; TCRdb made them. The sample table lists about 150,000 distinct CDR3 sequences, about 95% of them with a count of one. About 0.15% of the sample goes to the ten largest clones.

High-throughput TCR beta sequencing profiled peripheral blood CD8+ and CD4+ T cells from healthy donors, Susac syndrome patients and multiple sclerosis patients. Multiple sclerosis controls were treatment-naive patients with stable or active relapsing-remitting disease fulfilling revised McDonald criteria. CD8+ TEMRA cells were enriched by FACS, while bulk CD8+ and CD4+ T cells were purified by magnetic negative isolation. Blood was collected in EDTA tubes and processed within 24 hours, with PBMCs isolated through density gradient centrifugation. PBMCs destined for TCR sequencing were cryopreserved in liquid nitrogen and later thawed in a 37 °C water bath. The sorted or isolated CD4+, CD8+ and CD8+ TEMRA cells reached a purity of at least 90%. CDR1 and CDR2, per the germline V gene (reference sequence), are DFQATT and SNEGSKA. V is shortened by 6 bases, J by 0 bases, and the region joining them spans 17 bases. The CDR3 has 15 amino acids, counting the end cysteine and phenylalanine. The only DNA kept is the CDR3, 45 bases in frame from the first base.

The sequenced sample consisted of CD8+ T cells from PBMCs. The source of this sequence is a human donor with multiple sclerosis. This chain joins TRBV20-1 to TRBJ2-5, with TRBD2 as a weak D call on 6 bases. This receptor carries the CDR3 CSAHPGLLYQETQYF. The bases are TGCAGTGCGCATCCGGGACTTTTGTACCAAGAGACCCAGTACTTC.